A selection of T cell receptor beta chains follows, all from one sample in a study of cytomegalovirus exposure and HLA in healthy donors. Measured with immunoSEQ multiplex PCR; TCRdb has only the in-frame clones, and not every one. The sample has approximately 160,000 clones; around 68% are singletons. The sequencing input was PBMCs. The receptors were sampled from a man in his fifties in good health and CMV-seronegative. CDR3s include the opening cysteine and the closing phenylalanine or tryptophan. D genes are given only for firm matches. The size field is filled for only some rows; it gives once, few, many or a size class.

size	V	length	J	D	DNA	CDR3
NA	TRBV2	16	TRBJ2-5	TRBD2	TGTGCCAGCAGTGAATATAGCGGGGGGGCGAGAGAGACCCAGTACTTC	CASSEYSGGARETQYF
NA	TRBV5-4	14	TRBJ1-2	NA	TGTGCCAGCAGCTCGCCGGGGTCTAACTATGGCTACACCTTC	CASSSPGSNYGYTF
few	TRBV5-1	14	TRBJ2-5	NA	TGCGCCAGCAGCCACGGACAGCTCCAAGAGACCCAGTACTTC	CASSHGQLQETQYF
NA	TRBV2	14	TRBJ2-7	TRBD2	TGTGCCAGCATGGCGCTAGCGGGGCTCCTGGAGCAGTACTTC	CASMALAGLLEQYF
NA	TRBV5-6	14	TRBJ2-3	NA	TGTGCCAGCAGCCTTGCTACAGTTGGGGATACGCAGTATTTT	CASSLATVGDTQYF
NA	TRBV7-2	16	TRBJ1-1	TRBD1	TGTGCCAGCAGCTTAGCGCTTGGGCAGGGGGTCACTGAAGCTTTCTTT	CASSLALGQGVTEAFF
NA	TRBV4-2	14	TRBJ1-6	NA	TGTGCCAGCAGCCTAGATATGGGGCTGTCACCCCTCCACTTT	CASSLDMGLSPLHF
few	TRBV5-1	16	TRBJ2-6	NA	TGCGCCAGCAGTTCCGGGATAAGCACTGGGGCCAACGTCCTGACTTTC	CASSSGISTGANVLTF
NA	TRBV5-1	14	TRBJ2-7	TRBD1	TGCGCCAGCAGCTTGCCCACAGGGGGCTACGAGCAGTACTTC	CASSLPTGGYEQYF
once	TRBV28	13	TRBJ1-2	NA	TGTGCCAGCAGTCCCAAGCAGGCGTATGGCTACACCTTC	CASSPKQAYGYTF
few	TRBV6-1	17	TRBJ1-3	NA	TGTGCCAGCAGTGACATACTACAGGGCATCGCTGGAAACACCATATATTTT	CASSDILQGIAGNTIYF
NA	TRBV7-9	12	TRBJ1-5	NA	TGTTCCAGCAGCTTGTTGGAGGAGCCCCAGCATTTT	CSSSLLEEPQHF
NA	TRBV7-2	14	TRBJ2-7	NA	TGTGCCAGCAGCCCGGGGGGCAGGGTCGGCGAGCAGTACTTC	CASSPGGRVGEQYF
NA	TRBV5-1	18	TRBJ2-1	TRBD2	TGCGCCAGCAGCACCGGACTAGCGGGGGGGCCGGTAAACAATGAGCAGTTCTTC	CASSTGLAGGPVNNEQFF
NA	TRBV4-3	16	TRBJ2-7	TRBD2	TGCGCCAGCAGCCAAACACTAGCGAGTCGTAACTACGAGCAGTACTTC	CASSQTLASRNYEQYF
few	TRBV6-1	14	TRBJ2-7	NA	TGTGCCAGCGGAGAGGGGGGGGCGGTCTACGAGCAGTACTTC	CASGEGGAVYEQYF
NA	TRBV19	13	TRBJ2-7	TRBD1	TGTGCCAGCGGGACAGACACCACCTACGAGCAGTACTTC	CASGTDTTYEQYF
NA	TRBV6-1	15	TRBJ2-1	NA	TGTGCCAGCAGTGATGGCAGAATCTCCTACAATGAGCAGTTCTTC	CASSDGRISYNEQFF
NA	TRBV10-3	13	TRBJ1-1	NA	TGTGCCATCAGTGAAACAGATAACACTGAAGCTTTCTTT	CAISETDNTEAFF
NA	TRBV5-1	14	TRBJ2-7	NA	TGCGCCAGCAGCATCACTAGTTTCTCCTACGAGCAGTACTTC	CASSITSFSYEQYF
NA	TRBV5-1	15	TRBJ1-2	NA	TGCGCCAGCAGCCCAGACTCTTACAGGGTCTATGGCTACACCTTC	CASSPDSYRVYGYTF
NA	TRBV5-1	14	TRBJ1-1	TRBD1	TGCGCCAGCAGTCAGGGGGCTTCGGGCACTGAAGCTTTCTTT	CASSQGASGTEAFF
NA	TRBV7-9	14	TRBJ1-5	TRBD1	TGTGCCAGCAGCCCGGACAGGGGCAATCAGCCCCAGCATTTT	CASSPDRGNQPQHF
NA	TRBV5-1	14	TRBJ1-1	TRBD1	TGCGCCAGCAGGGCAGGGACAGGAAACACTGAAGCTTTCTTT	CASRAGTGNTEAFF
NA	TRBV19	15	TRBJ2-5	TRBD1	TGTGCCAGTAGATACGGGACAGGGGTAGGCGAGACCCAGTACTTC	CASRYGTGVGETQYF
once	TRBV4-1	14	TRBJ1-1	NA	TGCGCCAGCAGCCAAGAGCGAAGGGGCAGTGAAGCTTTCTTT	CASSQERRGSEAFF
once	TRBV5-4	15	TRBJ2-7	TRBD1	TGTGCCAGCAGCCCGGAGGGGACAGGGACCTACGAGCAGTACTTC	CASSPEGTGTYEQYF
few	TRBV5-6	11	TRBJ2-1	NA	TGTGCCAGCACCCTAGTGAATGAGCAGTTCTTC	CASTLVNEQFF
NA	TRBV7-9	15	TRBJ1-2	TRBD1	TGTGCCAGCAGCTCTATAGGACAGGAGCTTTATGGCTACACCTTC	CASSSIGQELYGYTF
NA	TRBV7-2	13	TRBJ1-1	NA	TGTGCCAGCAGCTTTCAGGGTCCCACTGAAGCTTTCTTT	CASSFQGPTEAFF
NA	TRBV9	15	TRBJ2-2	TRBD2	TGTGCCAGCAGGGCCGGGACTAGCGCTCCCGGGGAGCTGTTTTTT	CASRAGTSAPGELFF
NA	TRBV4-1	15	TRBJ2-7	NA	TGCGCCAGCAGCCAAGTTGGCGGGGGCGGGTACGAGCAGTACTTC	CASSQVGGGGYEQYF
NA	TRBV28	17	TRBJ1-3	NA	TGTGCCAGCAGCTTAGGGCTCCGGGGGGGCCCTGGAAACACCATATATTTT	CASSLGLRGGPGNTIYF
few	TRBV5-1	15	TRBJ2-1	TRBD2	TGCGCCAGCAGCTTTGGCGGGGGAGCCTACAATGAGCAGTTCTTC	CASSFGGGAYNEQFF
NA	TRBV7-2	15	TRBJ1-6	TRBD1	TGTGCCAGCAGCCCGGACAGGGGGCGCAATTCACCCCTCCACTTT	CASSPDRGRNSPLHF
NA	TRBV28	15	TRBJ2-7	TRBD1	TGTGCCAGCAGTTCTCGGACAGGGGGCTCCTACGAGCAGTACTTC	CASSSRTGGSYEQYF
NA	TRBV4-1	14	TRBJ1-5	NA	TGCGCCAGCAGCCAAGATCCCGCGGGACAGCCCCAGCATTTT	CASSQDPAGQPQHF
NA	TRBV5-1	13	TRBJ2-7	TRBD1	TGCGCCAGCAGCCTACGACAGGGTTACGAGCAGTACTTC	CASSLRQGYEQYF
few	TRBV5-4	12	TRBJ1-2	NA	TGTGCCAGCAGCCTGCAGGGTATCGGCTACACCTTC	CASSLQGIGYTF
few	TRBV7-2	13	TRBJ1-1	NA	TGTGCCAGCAGCCCAGGGGTAACGACTGAAGCTTTCTTT	CASSPGVTTEAFF
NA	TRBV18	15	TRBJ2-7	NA	TGTGCCAGCTCGGAAGGTGGGGCGTTCTCCTACGAGCAGTACTTC	CASSEGGAFSYEQYF
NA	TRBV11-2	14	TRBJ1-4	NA	TGTGCCAGCAGCTTACGGGGGGAGGGGGAAAAACTGTTTTTT	CASSLRGEGEKLFF
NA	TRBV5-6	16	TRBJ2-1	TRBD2	TGTGCCAGCAGCTTGGCCCTGGTAGCGGGGACGGATGAGCAGTTCTTC	CASSLALVAGTDEQFF
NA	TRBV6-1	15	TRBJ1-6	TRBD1	TGTGCCAGCAGTGAAACCCGGGACAGGTTTTCACCCCTCCACTTT	CASSETRDRFSPLHF
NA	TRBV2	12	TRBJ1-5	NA	TGTGCCAGCCGGGGGGGCAATCAGCCCCAGCATTTT	CASRGGNQPQHF
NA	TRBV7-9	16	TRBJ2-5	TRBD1	TGTGCCAGCAGCTTAATGGGGTGGACAGGGGAGGAGACCCAGTACTTC	CASSLMGWTGEETQYF